These 32 T cell receptor beta chains came from one sample sequenced in a study of T cells in tuberculosis. The assay was immunoSEQ multiplex PCR, and TCRdb's table has in-frame clones only and misses some. The sample holds about 50,000 clones; nearly 95% are singletons and the top ten take under 1.5%. The time point is: new active TB diagnosis, blood taken before or within 7 days of starting treatment. This material consisted of PBMCs, taken at tuberculosis diagnosis. The source is an adult with tuberculosis.

V is TRBV27 and J is TRBJ1-6, with TRBD1 matching over 7 bases. CDR1 is MNHEY, CDR2 SMNVEV, per germline (reference sequence). This CDR3 contains 15 residues. J gave up 6 bases and V 5 bases, and 7 bases lay outside the gene matches. In nucleotides, the CDR3 is TGTGCCAGCAGTGAGCGACAGGGTGGTAATTCACCCCTCCACTTT. This encodes CASSERQGGNSPLHF.

The chain couples TRBV11-2 to TRBJ2-7, with a tentative D call TRBD2 (5 bases). The V gene's germline CDR1 is SGHAT and CDR2 FQNNGV. V lost 6 bases and J 3 bases, leaving 9 bases between the germline ends. The CDR3 totals 12 residues. The CDR3 sequence: CASRSGYYEQYF. CDR3 DNA sequence: TGTGCCAGCAGATCGGGGTACTACGAGCAGTACTTC.

The V gene is TRBV5-1, the J gene TRBJ1-1, with 8 positions matching TRBD1. This CDR3 region has 15 residues. V lost 2 bases, J lost 4 bases, and 7 bases stayed unmatched. Germline-derived CDR1 and CDR2 are SGHRS and YFSETQ. CDR3 loop: CASSFQDRDSTEAFF. CDR3 DNA: TGCGCCAGCAGCTTTCAGGACAGGGACTCCACTGAAGCTTTCTTT.

The CDR3 reads CASSFNPPLGRPRRDGELFF. DNA of the CDR3: TGTGCCAGCAGCTTCAACCCCCCGCTTGGGCGTCCCAGACGGGACGGGGAGCTGTTTTTT. The chain uses TRBV7-8 and TRBJ2-2; possible D gene TRBD2, 5 bases. The CDR3 extends over 20 amino acids. The V and J ends lost 3 bases and 7 bases respectively, with 30 bases between them. Germline CDR1 is SGHVS and CDR2 is FQNEAQ.

The gene calls are TRBV18 and TRBJ1-2, with 7 positions matching TRBD1. The germline gives CDR1 KGHSH, CDR2 LQKENI. V lost 3 bases, J lost 8 bases, and 15 bases stayed unmatched. The CDR3 contains 16 residues. The DNA of the CDR3 is TGTGCCAGCTCACCTCCAAAGACAGGGCCGTCTTCGGGCTACACCTTC. Translated, it gives CASSPPKTGPSSGYTF.

The chain uses TRBV19 and TRBJ1-1; D is ambiguous. Trimming removed 2 bases from V and 0 bases from J, with 7 bases in between. Germline-derived CDR1 and CDR2 are LNHDA and SQIVND (reference sequence). The length of the CDR3 is 14 residues. The CDR3 coding sequence is TGTGCCAGTAGTATAACAAGTCTGAACACTGAAGCTTTCTTT. Protein sequence: CASSITSLNTEAFF.

V and J are TRBV11-2 and TRBJ2-1, with 8 bases that match TRBD2. The CDR3 covers 16 residues. V was pared by 5 bases and J by 4 bases, with 10 bases of the junction left unmatched. Germline V gene data show CDR1 as SGHAT and CDR2 as FQNNGV. The CDR3 spells CASSPSGSSKYNEQFF. The CDR3 DNA sequence: TGTGCCAGCAGCCCCAGCGGGAGCTCCAAATACAATGAGCAGTTCTTC.

Turning to this clone: The sample holds other DNA sequences that translate to the same CDR3. The CDR3 DNA follows: TGTGCCAGCAGCGTAGGGGGGGGCCAAGAGACCCAGTACTTC. This gives the protein CASSVGGGQETQYF. J is TRBJ2-5 and V is TRBV9; TRBD2 matches 7 bases. The length of the CDR3 is 14 residues. Germline V gene sequence: CDR1 SGDLS, CDR2 YYNGEE. V shed 0 bases, J shed 1 base, and the junction held 0 bases outside the gene matches.

The chain combines TRBV7-6 with TRBJ2-3; the match to TRBD2 covers 9 bases. The germline gives CDR1 SGHVS, CDR2 FNYEAQ. The V and J ends lost 1 base and 1 base, in that order; junction bases with no gene match: 3. The CDR3 is 16 residues long. CDR3 in amino acids: CASSLEVAGGTDTQYF. The CDR3 nucleotides read TGTGCCAGCAGCTTAGAGGTAGCGGGAGGCACAGATACGCAGTATTTT.

The CDR3 sequence: CASSSRGLAGGEQFF. The CDR3 nucleotides are TGTGCCAGCAGCTCACGGGGACTAGCGGGGGGTGAGCAGTTCTTC. J is TRBJ2-1 and V is TRBV7-9, with TRBD2 identical over 15 bases. The CDR3 loop spans 15 amino acids. Germline V gene data show CDR1 as SEHNR and CDR2 as FQNEAQ (reference sequence). J gave up 9 bases and V 4 bases, and 4 bases lay outside the gene matches.

The chain is built from TRBV4-3 and TRBJ1-2; 7 positions match TRBD1. J was trimmed by 2 bases and V by 1 base; bases with no gene match: 4. The CDR3 is 15 amino acids. Germline-derived CDR1 and CDR2 are LGHNA and YSLEER. The CDR3 bases are TGCGCCAGCAGCCAAGGGACAGGACTGAACTATGGCTACACCTTC. Translated: CASSQGTGLNYGYTF.

The V call is TRBV9, the J call TRBJ2-3; D uncertain. Germline loops: CDR1 SGDLS, CDR2 YYNGEE. V was cut by 1 base and J by 0 bases, with 9 bases left in between. The CDR3 length is 15 residues. The CDR3 sequence: CASSVMVRSTDTQYF. The CDR3 DNA sequence: TGTGCCAGCAGCGTAATGGTCAGAAGCACAGATACGCAGTATTTT. The complete variable domain, with remaining parts taken from reference TRBV9 and TRBJ2-3, reads DSGVTQTPKHLITATGQRVTLRCSPRSGDLSVYWYQQSLDQGLQFLIQYYNGEERAKGNILERFSAQQFPDLHSELNLSSLELGDSALYFCASSVMVRSTDTQYFGPGTRLTVL.

The chain couples TRBV30 to TRBJ1-1, with D possibly being TRBD1 (6 bases). CDR1 is GTSNPN and CDR2 is SVGIG in the germline V gene (reference sequence). Deletions cut 2 bases from V and 11 bases from J, with 12 bases between. CDR3 size: 11 residues. The CDR3 coding sequence is TGTGCCTGGAGTACAGGGTACTTTGCTTTCTTT. This gives the protein CAWSTGYFAFF.

This clone has a single count. The chain links TRBV28 to TRBJ2-7; TRBD1 is a possible D gene (6 bases). Germline V CDR1 and CDR2: MDHEN, SYDVKM. The CDR3 covers 17 residues. V shed 3 bases and J shed 0 bases, with 18 bases lying between them. CDR3 nucleotides: TGTGCCAGCAGTTTCTCGAGAGGACAGACAAGCTCCTACGAGCAGTACTTC. Encoded protein: CASSFSRGQTSSYEQYF.

The V gene is TRBV28, the J gene TRBJ1-6; D is undetermined. CDR1 MDHEN and CDR2 SYDVKM come from the germline V gene. The CDR3 is 15 amino acids. The V end was cut by 7 bases, the J end by 7 bases, with 17 bases between. For the CDR3, the DNA is TGTGCCAGCACCGTGGCCGGACTGATAAATTCACCCCTCCACTTT. This codes for CASTVAGLINSPLHF.

V is TRBV5-1 and J is TRBJ2-1; weak D call: TRBD1 (5 bases). Per the germline V gene, CDR1 is SGHRS and CDR2 is YFSETQ. CDR3 size: 13 residues. Deletions cut 4 bases from V and 5 bases from J, with 10 bases between. CDR3 DNA: TGCGCCAGCAGCCTAGACAGACACAATGAGCAGTTCTTC. This encodes CASSLDRHNEQFF.

The chain has TRBV6-1 and TRBJ2-2; 7 bases line up with TRBD1. Per germline, CDR1 MNHNS and CDR2 SASEGT. Losses at the gene ends were 11 bases for V and 0 bases for J; bases not matched to a gene: 9. The CDR3 is 15 residues long. The CDR3 spells CAGTRDRPNTGELFF. Written as DNA, the CDR3 is TGTGCCGGAACCAGGGACAGACCGAACACCGGGGAGCTGTTTTTT.

On this clone: A read error may account for a junction end that differs from germline. This chain joins TRBV7-7 and TRBJ2-5, with 14 bases that match TRBD2. CDR3 length: 16 amino acids. In germline, CDR1 is SSHAT, CDR2 FNYEAQ (reference sequence). As DNA, the CDR3 is TGTGCTAGCAGCGCGACTAGCGGGAGGGCCTCGGAGACCCAGTACTTC. This encodes CASSATSGRASETQYF.

The CDR3 DNA sequence: TGTGCCAGTAGTATCGGACAATACTACGAGCAGTACTTC. Its translation is CASSIGQYYEQYF. The chain is built from TRBV19 and TRBJ2-7; the D gene is possibly TRBD1 (5 bases). This CDR3 is 13 amino acids long. Germline CDR1 reads LNHDA; CDR2 reads SQIVND (reference sequence). Trimming pared 3 bases from V and 3 bases from J, leaving 9 bases between.

This clone was seen a few times. The V call is TRBV5-1, the J call TRBJ1-2; TRBD1 matches 9 bases. Trimming took 0 bases from V and 7 from J; bases not matched to a gene: 4. The germline CDR1 and CDR2 sequences are SGHRS and YFSETQ. The CDR3 length is 14 residues. Here the CDR3 reads CASSLETGGSGYTF. The CDR3 DNA reads TGCGCCAGCAGCTTGGAAACAGGGGGCAGTGGCTACACCTTC.

This chain uses TRBV5-4 with TRBJ2-7; weak D call: TRBD1 (6 bases). The germline V gene encodes CDR1 SGHNT and CDR2 YYREEE (reference sequence). The V end was cut by 0 bases, the J end by 0 bases, with 7 bases between. The CDR3 is 14 amino acids. DNA of the CDR3: TGTGCCAGCAGCTTGGACAGGGACTCCTACGAGCAGTACTTC. Its translation is CASSLDRDSYEQYF.

This rearrangement joins TRBV15 to TRBJ2-5, with 8 positions matching TRBD2. The germline V gene encodes CDR1 LNHNV and CDR2 YYDKDF (reference sequence). This CDR3 spans 16 amino acids. The ends lost 0 bases at V and 5 bases at J; junction bases unmatched: 8. This chain's CDR3 is CATSRDPGGAGETQYF. DNA of the CDR3: TGTGCCACCAGCAGAGATCCGGGAGGGGCCGGGGAGACCCAGTACTTC.

The chain has TRBV2 and TRBJ1-4, with TRBD1 matching 9 bases. Germline loops: CDR1 SNHLY, CDR2 FYNNEI. J gave up 3 bases and V 8 bases, and 10 bases lay outside the gene matches. This CDR3 is 16 amino acids long. The CDR3 nucleotides are TGTGCCAGCCTGGACGGGACAGGGTCCCCTAATGAAAAACTGTTTTTT. Amino acid sequence: CASLDGTGSPNEKLFF. Looking up the rest from reference TRBV2 and TRBJ1-4 gives the full variable domain: EPEVTQTPSHQVTQMGQEVILRCVPISNHLYFYWYRQILGQKVEFLVSFYNNEISEKSEIFDDQFSVERPDGSNFTLKIRSTKLEDSAMYFCASLDGTGSPNEKLFFGSGTQLSVL.

The chain couples TRBV5-4 to TRBJ1-2; no clear D. CDR3 length equals 14 residues. V was shortened by 0 bases and J by 0 bases, with 6 bases between the two germline ends. CDR1 and CDR2 (germline): SGHNT, YYREEE (reference sequence). CDR3: CASSLGSSNYGYTF. The DNA for the CDR3 is TGTGCCAGCAGCTTGGGGAGTTCTAACTATGGCTACACCTTC.

The V call is TRBV19, the J call TRBJ1-5; 8 bases fit TRBD1. Germline V CDR1 and CDR2: LNHDA, SQIVND (reference sequence). J lost 5 bases, V lost 3 bases, and 3 bases had no gene match. This CDR3 has 14 amino acids. DNA for the CDR3: TGTGCCAGTAGTATCACAGGGGGTTATCAGCCCCAGCATTTT. Translated: CASSITGGYQPQHF.

The rearrangement joins TRBV11-2 to TRBJ2-1, with 10 bases lining up with TRBD2. The CDR3 totals 17 residues. The germline gives CDR1 SGHAT, CDR2 FQNNGV. With 0 bases clipped from V and 9 bases from J, the junction kept 11 bases outside the gene matches. The CDR3 reads CASSLDSRLAGVSEQFF. CDR3 DNA: TGTGCCAGCAGCTTAGATTCCCGGCTAGCGGGAGTATCTGAGCAGTTCTTC.

The chain recombines TRBV27 with TRBJ1-2, with a weak D call TRBD1 (6 bases). This CDR3 is built from 16 residues. V lost 4 bases to trimming and J lost 4 bases, with 19 bases between them. The germline V gene has CDR1 MNHEY and CDR2 SMNVEV (reference sequence). CDR3 amino acids: CASSYRSIQGLYGYTF. CDR3 DNA: TGTGCCAGCAGTTATCGGTCCATACAGGGCCTCTATGGCTACACCTTC.

This clone appeared once. V gene TRBV5-1 combines with J gene TRBJ2-7; a possible D gene is TRBD1 (6 bases). Trimming removed 1 base from V and 3 bases from J, with 11 bases in between. Per germline, CDR1 SGHRS and CDR2 YFSETQ. This CDR3 comprises 14 residues. The CDR3 DNA is TGCGCCAGCAGCTTGCTTGGACAGAACTACGAGCAGTACTTC. Residues: CASSLLGQNYEQYF.

This sequence joins TRBV4-3 and TRBJ2-3; 8 bases align to TRBD1. The V segment lost 1 base and the J segment 4 bases; nucleotides outside the gene matches: 1. Germline CDR1 reads LGHNA; CDR2 reads YSLEER. The CDR3 loop spans 14 amino acids. CDR3 sequence reads: CASSQAQGADTQYF. CDR3 nucleotides: TGCGCCAGCAGCCAAGCACAGGGGGCAGATACGCAGTATTTT.

This clone was recorded a few times. The rearrangement links TRBV30 to TRBJ1-3; D is perhaps TRBD1 (6 bases). The CDR3 spans 11 residues. The germline V gene encodes CDR1 GTSNPN and CDR2 SVGIG (reference sequence). CDR3 protein: CGWGRENTIYF. In DNA, the CDR3 is TGTGGATGGGGGCGTGAAAACACCATATATTTT.

In nucleotides, the CDR3 is TGTGCCAGCAGCATCAGGGGGCCCAACACTGAAGCTTTCTTT. Its protein is CASSIRGPNTEAFF. V usage is TRBV5-6 and J usage is TRBJ1-1; 8 bases agree with TRBD1. V shed 4 bases, J shed 2 bases, and the junction held 4 bases outside the gene matches. CDR3 size: 14 residues. Germline lookup yields CDR1 SGHDT and CDR2 YYEEEE.

The rearrangement uses TRBV14 and TRBJ2-5, with D perhaps matching TRBD1 (6 bases). Trimming shortened V by 4 bases and J by 1 base, and 13 bases separated the two germline ends. Germline V gene sequence: CDR1 SGHDN, CDR2 FVKESK. The CDR3 length is 15 residues. CDR3 amino acids: CASSPQGTFQETQYF. The CDR3 DNA follows: TGTGCCAGCAGCCCTCAGGGGACCTTCCAAGAGACCCAGTACTTC.